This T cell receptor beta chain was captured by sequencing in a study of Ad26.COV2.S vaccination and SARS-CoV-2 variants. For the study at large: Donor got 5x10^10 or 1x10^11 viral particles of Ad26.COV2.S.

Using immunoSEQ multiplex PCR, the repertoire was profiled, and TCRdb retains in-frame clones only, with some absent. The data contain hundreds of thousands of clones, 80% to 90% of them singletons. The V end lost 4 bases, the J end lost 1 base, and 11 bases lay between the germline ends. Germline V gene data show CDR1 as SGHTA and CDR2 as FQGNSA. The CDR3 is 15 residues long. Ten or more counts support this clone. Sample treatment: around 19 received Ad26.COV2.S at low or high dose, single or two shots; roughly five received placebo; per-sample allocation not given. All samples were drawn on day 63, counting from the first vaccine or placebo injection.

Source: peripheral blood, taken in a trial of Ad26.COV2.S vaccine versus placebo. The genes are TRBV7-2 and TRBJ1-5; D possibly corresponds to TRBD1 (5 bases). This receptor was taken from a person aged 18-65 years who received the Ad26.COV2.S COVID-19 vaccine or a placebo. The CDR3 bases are TGTGCCAGCAGCTCGTACGACAGCAGCAATCAGCCCCAGCATTTT. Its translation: CASSSYDSSNQPQHF.